This T cell receptor (beta chain) comes out of a study of control samples from healthy donors and cancer patients. V lost 7 bases to trimming and J lost 8 bases, with 14 bases between them. The CDR3 contains 12 residues. From germline, CDR1 is ENHRY and CDR2 SYGVKD. The assay was immunoSEQ multiplex PCR, and TCRdb's table has in-frame clones only and misses some. The table has over 150,000 clones, approximately 96% seen once. This TCR was sampled from a man in his forties in good health. The source material was blood. The rearrangement uses TRBV10-3 and TRBJ1-2, with a weak D call TRBD1 (5 bases). CDR3 DNA sequence: TGTGCCATCAAGGTCAGGGAGGGCGGCTACACCTTC. Translated, it gives CAIKVREGGYTF.